This T cell receptor (beta chain) was profiled in a study of shared clonotypes between healthy human individuals. Study summary: CD4 naive and CD4 memory each took three plates per donor, while CD8 naive took two and CD8 memory one. Notes on the study in general: Few donors limited the genetic and exposure-history diversity represented. Clonotype sharing levels among donors were expected to vary with sequencing depth.

Running of the assay took place at deep level. Repertoires were generated with immunoSEQ multiplex PCR, while TCRdb's copy carries only in-frame clones and drops some. The repertoire consists of over 2 million clones, with about 95% occurring once and the leading ten covering roughly 1%. As concerns this clone: Antigen unknown.

CD45RO-negative CD8 cells positively selected for CCR7 made up the naive population, which excluded terminally differentiated effector memory CD45RA+ cells. V was clipped by 3 bases and J by 2 bases, with 8 bases between them. The CDR3 is 13 amino acids. Germline CDR1 and CDR2: LNHDA and SQIVND (reference sequence). This receptor was obtained from a man between 18 and 35 years old in good health. The material sequenced was naive CD8+ T cells sorted from blood. The chain is built from TRBV19 and TRBJ2-7; D unresolved. The CDR3 region has the DNA TGTGCCAGTAGTATTCGGCAGACCTACGAGCAGTACTTC. It encodes CASSIRQTYEQYF.